This is a list of T cell receptor beta chains from one sample in a study of chemoradiotherapy in HPV16-positive cancers. This table comes from immunoSEQ multiplex PCR, and its TCRdb copy is limited to in-frame clones, with some not included. The table lists about 66,000 clones, 85% to 90% of them singletons, with 4% to 5% in the top ten. This sample comprised blood, obtained from a patient who underwent chemoradiotherapy. These receptors all stem from a human donor with HPV-associated anogenital cancer. Each CDR3 is given with its conserved first and last residue. Clone size, where shown, is once, few, many, or a class for clones that have expanded.

>TRBV2|TRBJ1-6|.
CASSYNSPLHF
>TRBV4-3|TRBJ1-5|.
CASSSEDF
>TRBV19|TRBJ2-7|.
CASSSGLTPLEQYF
>TRBV29-1|TRBJ1-1|.
CSVLGRRAGYTEAFF
>TRBV28|TRBJ1-2|once
CASSLGRPQGADYGYTF
>TRBV5-1|TRBJ2-1|.
CASSKDRGRQDEQFF
>TRBV7-9|TRBJ2-7|.
CASSSRQGALVRGYEQYF
>TRBV14|TRBJ1-1|.
CASSQVDGTEAFF
>TRBV6-1|TRBJ1-2|.
CASSALGDSSGYTF
>TRBV9|TRBJ2-2|.
CASSPQGYTGELFF
>TRBV6-4|TRBJ2-3|.
CASSERGGLDTQYF
>TRBV14|TRBJ2-3|.
CASSLTGTSGGPRGGDTQYF
>TRBV28|TRBJ1-1|.
CASRIPGTGGTEAFF
>TRBV6-1|TRBJ2-3|.
CASSDRAGGTDTQYF
>TRBV11-2|TRBJ2-5|few
CASSFRRGQETQYF
>TRBV5-6|TRBJ2-5|.
CASSTRTGGETQYF
>TRBV29-1|TRBJ2-1|.
CSVESRRSSYNEQFF
>TRBV4-1|TRBJ2-7|.
CASSRTRDSYEQYF
>TRBV5-6|TRBJ1-1|.
CASSPGTGNTEAFF
>TRBV18|TRBJ2-7|few
CASSPPETGYEQYF
>TRBV9|TRBJ2-5|.
CASSVGQTQETQYF
>TRBV19|TRBJ2-1|.
CASSIEEKSYNEQFF
>TRBV10-3|TRBJ2-1|.
CAISSRNNEQFF
>TRBV5-6|TRBJ2-2|.
CASSSSEQALTGELFF
>TRBV6-4|TRBJ2-3|.
CASSDGVSGTDTQYF
>TRBV29-1|TRBJ1-1|.
CSVLTGGNTEAFF
>TRBV7-9|TRBJ2-7|.
CASSRNFGDGQYF
>TRBV4-1|TRBJ1-6|once
CASSQPRQGGNSPLHF
>TRBV4-1|TRBJ1-3|.
CASSQPAVRTSGNTIYF
>TRBV6-1|TRBJ1-1|once
CASSENVQGARAFF
>TRBV27|TRBJ1-2|.
CASSLDWKNYGYTF
>TRBV4-2|TRBJ1-5|.
CASSQEVLRGRGSNQPQHF
>TRBV13|TRBJ1-1|.
CASSEGQLSTEAFF
>TRBV7-9|TRBJ1-6|.
CASSLDRDRNSPLHF
>TRBV11-2|TRBJ1-5|.
CASSQDGNQPQHF
>TRBV12-5|TRBJ2-2|.
CASGLVLEGGDTGELFF
>TRBV19|TRBJ1-1|.
CASSIAGEAFF
>TRBV7-2|TRBJ2-7|.
CASSLSHEVSYEQYF
>TRBV4-2|TRBJ1-3|.
CASSGTGGSGNTIYF
>TRBV6-5|TRBJ2-2|few
CASVGVGHGELFF
>TRBV5-1|TRBJ1-2|.
CASSTDGQNGYTF
>TRBV7-9|TRBJ2-3|.
CASSSRGHTDTQYF
>TRBV5-4|TRBJ2-3|.
CASNPQGGRSTDTQYF
>TRBV27|TRBJ1-6|.
CASSLSQPYNSPLHF
>TRBV19|TRBJ2-7|once
CASSMSSSYEQYF
>TRBV7-3|TRBJ2-3|.
CASSRDSYLTDTQYF
>TRBV4-3|TRBJ1-1|.
CASSQDEGSNTEAFF